The rows below give T cell receptor beta chains drawn from one sample of a study of blood T cell repertoires in COVID-19. Profiled with immunoSEQ multiplex PCR; TCRdb holds only in-frame clones, not every one. The sample lists about 220,000 clones; less than 90% were seen once. The sample was PBMCs or T cells enriched from blood (not recorded which). These receptors were collected from a woman aged 40-49 years who had recovered from COVID-19. The CDR3 runs from the conserved cysteine through the conserved F or W. A D gene is named only where the DNA matches it firmly. Part of the rows lack a size; the others show once, few, many or a class for expanded clones.

J gene: TRBJ1-1; V gene: TRBV7-2; clone size: -; D gene: -; CDR3 DNA: TGTGCCAGCAGCTTAGCAATCAGGGCTGAAGCTTTCTTT; CDR3 protein: CASSLAIRAEAFF
J gene: TRBJ2-6; V gene: TRBV16; clone size: -; D gene: -; CDR3 DNA: TGTGCCAGCAGCCAATCGGTGGTAGCCGGGGCCAACGTCCTGACTTTC; CDR3 protein: CASSQSVVAGANVLTF
J gene: TRBJ1-6; V gene: TRBV5-5; clone size: -; D gene: TRBD1; CDR3 DNA: TGTGCCAGCAGCCTCCGGACAGGGGGGAGCTCCTATAATTCACCCCTCCACTTT; CDR3 protein: CASSLRTGGSSYNSPLHF
J gene: TRBJ2-7; V gene: TRBV12-3/TRBV12-4; clone size: -; D gene: TRBD1; CDR3 DNA: TGTGCCAGCAGTTCAGGCACAGGGGACGAGCAGTACTTC; CDR3 protein: CASSSGTGDEQYF
J gene: TRBJ1-5; V gene: TRBV2; clone size: -; D gene: -; CDR3 DNA: TGTGCCAGCAGTGAAGAGAGTTATAGCAATCAGCCCCAGCATTTT; CDR3 protein: CASSEESYSNQPQHF
J gene: TRBJ1-1; V gene: TRBV25-1; clone size: -; D gene: TRBD1; CDR3 DNA: TGTGCCAGCAGTGAATCAGGGGGATATGAAGCTTTCTTT; CDR3 protein: CASSESGGYEAFF
J gene: TRBJ1-3; V gene: TRBV15; clone size: -; D gene: -; CDR3 DNA: TGTGCCACCAGCAGAGATCGGGGATTTGGAAACACCATATATTTT; CDR3 protein: CATSRDRGFGNTIYF
J gene: TRBJ1-2; V gene: TRBV5-1; clone size: once; D gene: TRBD1; CDR3 DNA: TGCGCCAGCAGCGTAACAGGGGGCGAGGATGGCTACACCTTC; CDR3 protein: CASSVTGGEDGYTF
J gene: TRBJ2-2; V gene: TRBV7-3; clone size: once; D gene: -; CDR3 DNA: TGTGCCAGCAGCTTAACCGGGAGTGGATACACCGGGGAGCTGTTTTTT; CDR3 protein: CASSLTGSGYTGELFF
J gene: TRBJ1-6; V gene: TRBV7-2; clone size: -; D gene: TRBD1; CDR3 DNA: TGTGCCAGCAGTACCCTAGGACAGGGATGGAGTTATAATTCACCCCTCCACTTT; CDR3 protein: CASSTLGQGWSYNSPLHF
J gene: TRBJ2-5; V gene: TRBV24-1; clone size: -; D gene: -; CDR3 DNA: TGTGCCACCAGTGTGGGCGCACAAGAGACCCAGTACTTC; CDR3 protein: CATSVGAQETQYF
J gene: TRBJ1-2; V gene: TRBV5-1; clone size: -; D gene: TRBD1; CDR3 DNA: TGCGCCAGCAGGTCTCCGGGACAGGGGGACTATGGCTACACCTTC; CDR3 protein: CASRSPGQGDYGYTF
J gene: TRBJ2-7; V gene: TRBV19; clone size: many; D gene: TRBD1; CDR3 DNA: TGTGCCAGTAGTGTCCGGGACAGGGGGGAGTACGAGCAGTACTTC; CDR3 protein: CASSVRDRGEYEQYF
J gene: TRBJ2-3; V gene: TRBV3-1/TRBV3-2; clone size: once; D gene: -; CDR3 DNA: TGTGCCAGCAGCCCTCCCCTCAGCGGAGGTCCGTATACGCAGTATTTT; CDR3 protein: CASSPPLSGGPYTQYF
J gene: TRBJ2-7; V gene: TRBV28; clone size: -; D gene: TRBD2; CDR3 DNA: TGTGCCAGCAGTTCCATAGCGGGCGTCTACGAGCAGTACTTC; CDR3 protein: CASSSIAGVYEQYF
J gene: TRBJ2-7; V gene: TRBV27; clone size: -; D gene: TRBD1; CDR3 DNA: TGTGCCAGCAGTCGACAGGGGCCCTACGAGCAGTACTTC; CDR3 protein: CASSRQGPYEQYF
J gene: TRBJ1-5; V gene: TRBV19; clone size: -; D gene: -; CDR3 DNA: TGTGCCAGCCGCCGAAGGGGTCAGCCCCAGCATTTT; CDR3 protein: CASRRRGQPQHF
J gene: TRBJ1-1; V gene: TRBV7-8; clone size: -; D gene: TRBD1; CDR3 DNA: TGTGCCAGCAGCAAGCTCAGGGGGACTGAAGCTTTCTTT; CDR3 protein: CASSKLRGTEAFF
J gene: TRBJ2-5; V gene: TRBV5-4; clone size: -; D gene: TRBD1; CDR3 DNA: TGTGCCAGCAGCTTGGAAGGGGGCGACGGAGAGACCCAGTACTTC; CDR3 protein: CASSLEGGDGETQYF
J gene: TRBJ1-5; V gene: TRBV30; clone size: -; D gene: TRBD1; CDR3 DNA: TGTGCCTGGTCCGGGGACAGAAGTCAGCCCCAGCATTTT; CDR3 protein: CAWSGDRSQPQHF
J gene: TRBJ1-2; V gene: TRBV5-6; clone size: -; D gene: TRBD1; CDR3 DNA: TGTGCCAGCAGTACGGGACAGTTTAACTATGGCTACACCTTC; CDR3 protein: CASSTGQFNYGYTF
J gene: TRBJ2-1; V gene: TRBV4-1; clone size: -; D gene: TRBD2; CDR3 DNA: TGCGCCAGCAGCCATCCTAGCGGGAGGGCGTATGAGCAGTTCTTC; CDR3 protein: CASSHPSGRAYEQFF
J gene: TRBJ1-2; V gene: TRBV29-1; clone size: -; D gene: -; CDR3 DNA: TGCAGCGTTGCTAGACCTAAAAGGGGCTACACCTTC; CDR3 protein: CSVARPKRGYTF
J gene: TRBJ2-7; V gene: TRBV30; clone size: -; D gene: -; CDR3 DNA: TGTGCCTGGAGTGCCGGGGGTGGATCCTACGAGCAGTACTTC; CDR3 protein: CAWSAGGGSYEQYF
J gene: TRBJ2-1; V gene: TRBV7-3; clone size: -; D gene: TRBD2; CDR3 DNA: TGTGCCAGCAGCTTAATGACTAGCGGGGCCCACAATGAGCAGTTCTTC; CDR3 protein: CASSLMTSGAHNEQFF